A selection of T cell receptor beta chains follows, all from one sample in a study of CD8+CD57+ T cells in acquired aplastic anemia. One entry per CDR3 protein results from TCRdb running MiXCR on the reads. The sample contains 150,000 to 180,000 distinct CDR3 sequences, roughly half of which appear only once. Input material: sorted CD4+, CD8+, or CD8+CD57+ T cells (not recorded which) from PBMCs. These receptors all stem from a human donor with aplastic anemia. CDR3s include the opening cysteine and the closing phenylalanine or tryptophan. The D gene is left open where the match is weak. Clone sizes are given selectively: once, few, many, or a class where the clone is expanded.

D	V	J	size	CDR3	DNA
TRBD2	TRBV15	TRBJ2-1	NA	CATSRPSGGENEQFF	TGTGCCACCAGCAGACCTAGCGGGGGTGAAAATGAGCAGTTCTTC
TRBD2	TRBV12-3/TRBV12-4	TRBJ2-1	NA	CASRQETSGGNEQFF	TGTGCCAGCAGACAGGAGACTAGCGGGGGCAATGAGCAGTTCTTC
NA	TRBV19	TRBJ1-2	many	CASNGGTF	TGTGCCAGTAACGGGGGGACCTTC
NA	TRBV4-1	TRBJ1-6	NA	CASSHFAGAAGSLHF	TGCGCCAGCAGCCACTTTGCCGGGGCGGCGGGGTCCCTCCACTTT
NA	TRBV2	TRBJ1-4	few	CASSEGAGNGKLFF	TGTGCCAGCAGTGAGGGGGCGGGTAATGGAAAACTGTTTTTT
NA	TRBV24-1	TRBJ2-1	NA	CASSLPRRTMYNEQFF	TGTGCCAGCAGCCTGCCCCGAAGGACGATGTACAATGAGCAGTTCTTC
TRBD1	TRBV7-9	TRBJ1-1	NA	CASSLGQGGLAEAFF	TGTGCCAGCAGCTTAGGACAGGGAGGTTTGGCTGAAGCTTTCTTT
NA	TRBV12-3/TRBV12-4	TRBJ1-1	many	CASSTTQKGATEAFF	TGTGCCAGCAGTACGACCCAAAAGGGTGCCACTGAAGCTTTCTTT
NA	TRBV7-8	TRBJ2-5	many	CASSLELGQETQYF	TGTGCCAGCAGCCTAGAGTTGGGACAAGAGACCCAGTACTTC
TRBD2	TRBV11-2	TRBJ2-5	NA	CASSFWAGGLQETQYF	TGTGCCAGCAGCTTTTGGGCGGGGGGGCTACAAGAGACCCAGTACTTC
NA	TRBV2	TRBJ1-1	NA	CASSKTTVNTEAFF	TGTGCCAGCAGCAAAACGACAGTGAACACTGAAGCTTTCTTT
NA	TRBV24-1	TRBJ1-2	many	CATSAGFGDGYTF	TGTGCCACCAGTGCGGGGTTTGGGGATGGCTACACCTTC
NA	TRBV7-9	TRBJ2-7	many	CASSPGLDSYEQYF	TGTGCCAGCAGTCCAGGGTTGGACTCCTACGAGCAGTACTTC
NA	TRBV4-2	TRBJ1-4	NA	CASSREGGEKLFF	TGTGCCAGCAGCCGGGAGGGCGGGGAAAAACTGTTTTTT
TRBD2	TRBV7-6	TRBJ2-7	NA	CASSFSGGAYEQYF	TGTGCCAGCAGCTTCAGCGGGGGAGCATACGAGCAGTACTTC
NA	TRBV6-4	TRBJ2-3	NA	CASLHTDTQYF	TGTGCCAGCCTTCATACGGATACGCAGTATTTT
NA	TRBV27	TRBJ1-1	few	CASSLTGPGEFEAFF	TGTGCCAGCAGTCTTACTGGACCAGGGGAGTTCGAAGCTTTCTTT
NA	TRBV2	TRBJ2-5	NA	CASSEGARQETRYF	TGTGCCAGCAGTGAAGGAGCTCGGCAAGAGACCCGGTACTTC
TRBD2	TRBV7-9	TRBJ2-7	many	CASSLAGGREGRPPYEQYF	TGTGCCAGCAGCTTAGCCGGAGGGAGGGAGGGCCGGCCACCTTACGAGCAGTACTTC
TRBD1	TRBV10-3	TRBJ2-7	NA	CAISNVTGPYEQYF	TGTGCCATCAGTAATGTGACAGGGCCCTACGAGCAGTACTTC
TRBD2	TRBV25-1	TRBJ2-1	NA	CASSESAGGTSYNEQFF	TGTGCCAGCAGTGAATCGGCGGGAGGAACATCCTACAATGAGCAGTTCTTC
NA	TRBV10-1	TRBJ2-7	NA	CASEGPGRGPYEQYF	TGCGCCAGCGAAGGACCTGGGCGGGGTCCCTACGAGCAGTACTTC
NA	TRBV20-1	TRBJ1-1	NA	CSARDLGGHTEAFF	TGCAGTGCTAGAGATTTGGGGGGGCACACTGAAGCTTTCTTT
NA	TRBV7-8	TRBJ2-7	NA	CASSLARHEQYF	TGTGCCAGCAGCTTAGCCCGACACGAGCAGTACTTC
NA	TRBV2	TRBJ1-2	few	CASSVGQGGDYGYTF	TGTGCCAGCAGTGTAGGGCAGGGTGGTGACTATGGCTACACCTTC
NA	TRBV20-1	TRBJ2-2	few	CSAAHTSTDTGELFF	TGCAGTGCTGCGCATACTAGCACGGACACCGGGGAGCTGTTTTTT
TRBD2	TRBV9	TRBJ2-1	NA	CASSAPLAGGYNEQFF	TGTGCCAGCAGCGCCCCTCTAGCGGGAGGATACAATGAGCAGTTCTTC
TRBD1	TRBV20-1	TRBJ2-1	NA	CSARRDRSYEQFF	TGCAGTGCTAGAAGGGACAGGTCCTACGAGCAGTTCTTC
TRBD2	TRBV9	TRBJ2-7	NA	CASSVGTSPYEQYF	TGTGCCAGCAGCGTAGGGACTAGCCCCTACGAGCAGTACTTC